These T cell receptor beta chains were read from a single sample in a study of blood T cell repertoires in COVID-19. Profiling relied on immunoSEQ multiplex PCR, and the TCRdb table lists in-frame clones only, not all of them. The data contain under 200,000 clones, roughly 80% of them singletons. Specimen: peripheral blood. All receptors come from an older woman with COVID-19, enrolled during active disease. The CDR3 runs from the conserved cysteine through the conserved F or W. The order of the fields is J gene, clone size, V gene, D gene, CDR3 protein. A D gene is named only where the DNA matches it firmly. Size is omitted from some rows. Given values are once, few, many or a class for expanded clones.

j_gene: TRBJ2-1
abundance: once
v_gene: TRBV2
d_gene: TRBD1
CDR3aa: CASTPGTGSYNEQFF

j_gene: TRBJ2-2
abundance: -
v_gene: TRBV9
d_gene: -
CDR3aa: CASSPLQGTGELFF

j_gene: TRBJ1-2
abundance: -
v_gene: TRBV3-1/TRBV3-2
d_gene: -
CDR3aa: CASSRGGNYGYTF

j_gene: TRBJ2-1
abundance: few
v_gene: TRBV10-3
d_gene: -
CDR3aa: CAISVNIPFLARHNEQFF

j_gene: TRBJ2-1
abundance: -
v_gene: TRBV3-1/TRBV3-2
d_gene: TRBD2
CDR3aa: CASSPWTSGAAYNEQFF

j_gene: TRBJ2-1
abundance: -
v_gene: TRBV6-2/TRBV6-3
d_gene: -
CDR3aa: CASSYSEGDPDEQFF

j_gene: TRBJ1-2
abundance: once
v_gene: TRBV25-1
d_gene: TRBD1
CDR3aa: CASSELGQSVYGYTF

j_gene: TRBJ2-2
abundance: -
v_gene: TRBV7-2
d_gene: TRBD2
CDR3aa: CASSLVSGRATGELFF

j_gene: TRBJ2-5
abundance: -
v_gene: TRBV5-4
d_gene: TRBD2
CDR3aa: CASSRMGLAEETQYF

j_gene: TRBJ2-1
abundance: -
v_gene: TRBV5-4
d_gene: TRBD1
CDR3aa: CASSKPGTVNNEQFF

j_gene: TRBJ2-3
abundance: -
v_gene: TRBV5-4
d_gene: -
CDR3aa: CASSLGADTDTQYF

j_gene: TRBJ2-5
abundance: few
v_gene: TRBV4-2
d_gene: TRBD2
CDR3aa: CASKLAGQETQYF

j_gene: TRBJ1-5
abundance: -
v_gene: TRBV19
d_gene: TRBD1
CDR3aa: CASTLGARGSHQPQHF

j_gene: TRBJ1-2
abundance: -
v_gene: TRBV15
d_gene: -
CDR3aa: CATSRERANYGYTF

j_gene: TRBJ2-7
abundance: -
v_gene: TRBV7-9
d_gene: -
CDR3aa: CAGQRGSYEQYF

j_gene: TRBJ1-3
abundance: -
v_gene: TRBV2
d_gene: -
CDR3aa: CASSERTVSGNTIYF

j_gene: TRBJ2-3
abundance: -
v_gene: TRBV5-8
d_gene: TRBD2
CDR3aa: CASSSWAGAEGTDTQYF

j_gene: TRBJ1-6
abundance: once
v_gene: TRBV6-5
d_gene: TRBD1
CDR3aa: CASRAPGTGKSPLHF

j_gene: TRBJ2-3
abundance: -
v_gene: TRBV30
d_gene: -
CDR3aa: CAWNWRGGLNTDTQYF

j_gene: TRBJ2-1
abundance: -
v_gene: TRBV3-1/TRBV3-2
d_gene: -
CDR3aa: CASSQGGTLRNEQFF

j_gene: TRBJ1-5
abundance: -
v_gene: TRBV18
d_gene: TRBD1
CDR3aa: CASSPGTVNQPQHF

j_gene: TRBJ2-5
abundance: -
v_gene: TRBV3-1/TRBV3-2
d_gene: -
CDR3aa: CASSQDTRPQETQYF

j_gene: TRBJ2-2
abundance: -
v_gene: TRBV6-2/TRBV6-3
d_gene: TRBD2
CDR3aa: CASSPGTSDTGELFF

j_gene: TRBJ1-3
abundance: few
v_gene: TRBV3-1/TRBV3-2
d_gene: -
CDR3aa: CASSLGTPGNTIYF

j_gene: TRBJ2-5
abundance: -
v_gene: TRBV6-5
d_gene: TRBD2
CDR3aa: CASSRPGLAEETQYF

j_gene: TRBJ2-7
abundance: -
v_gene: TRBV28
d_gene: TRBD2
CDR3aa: CASSLGPSGRANEQYF

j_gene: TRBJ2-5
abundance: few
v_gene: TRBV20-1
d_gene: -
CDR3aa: CSARGEETQYF

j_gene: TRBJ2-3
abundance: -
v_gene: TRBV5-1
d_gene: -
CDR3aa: CASSLTLGGADTQYF

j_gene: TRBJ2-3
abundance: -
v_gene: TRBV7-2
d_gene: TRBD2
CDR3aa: CASSSRPAGDSTDTQYF

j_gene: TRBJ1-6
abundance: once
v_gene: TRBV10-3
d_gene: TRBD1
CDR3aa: CAISATGTGSAPNSPLHF

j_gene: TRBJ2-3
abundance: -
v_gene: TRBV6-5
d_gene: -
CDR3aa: CASSYGLAKHTDTQYF

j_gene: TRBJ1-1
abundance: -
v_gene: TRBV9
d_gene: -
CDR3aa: CASSASGLMNTEAFF

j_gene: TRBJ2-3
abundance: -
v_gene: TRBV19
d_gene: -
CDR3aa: CASSFQALGQVDTQYF

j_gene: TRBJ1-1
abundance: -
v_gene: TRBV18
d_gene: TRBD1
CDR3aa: CASSPWDRGVTDTEAFF

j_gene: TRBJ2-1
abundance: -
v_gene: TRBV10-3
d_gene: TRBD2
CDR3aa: CAISESGAGLGGRADEQFF

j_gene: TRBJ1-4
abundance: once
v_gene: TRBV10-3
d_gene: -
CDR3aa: CAISGNPTGPAEKLFF

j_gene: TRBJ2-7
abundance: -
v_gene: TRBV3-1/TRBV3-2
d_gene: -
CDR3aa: CASSQVASQGEQYF

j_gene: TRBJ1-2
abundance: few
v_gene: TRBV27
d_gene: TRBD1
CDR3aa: CASSLSGQDYGYTF

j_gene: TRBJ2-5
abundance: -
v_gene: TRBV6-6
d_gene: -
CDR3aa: CASGGPETQYF

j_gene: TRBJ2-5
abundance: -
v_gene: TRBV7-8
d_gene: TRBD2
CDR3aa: CASSFGSGGAAETQYF

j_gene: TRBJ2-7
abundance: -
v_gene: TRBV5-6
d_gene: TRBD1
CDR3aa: CASSLVTGGLGSEQYF

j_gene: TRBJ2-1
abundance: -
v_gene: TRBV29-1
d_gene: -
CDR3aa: CSVVASAANNVEQFF

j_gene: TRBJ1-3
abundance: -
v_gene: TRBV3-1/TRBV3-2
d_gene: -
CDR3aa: CASSLPGNTIYF

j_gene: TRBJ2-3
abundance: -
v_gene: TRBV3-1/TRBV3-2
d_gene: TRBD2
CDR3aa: CASSQLLAGTDTQYF

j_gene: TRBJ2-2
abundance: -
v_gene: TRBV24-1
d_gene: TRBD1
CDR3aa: CATSDLHTGQGSLDTGELFF

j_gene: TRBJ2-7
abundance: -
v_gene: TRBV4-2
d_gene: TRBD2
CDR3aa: CASSQDGGLAREQYF

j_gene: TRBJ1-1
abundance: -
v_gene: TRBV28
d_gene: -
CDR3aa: CASSYRLLSGAEAFF

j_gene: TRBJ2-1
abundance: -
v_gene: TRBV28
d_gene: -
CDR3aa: CASNSPGGPNNEQFF

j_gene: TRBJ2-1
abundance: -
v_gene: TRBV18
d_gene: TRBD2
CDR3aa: CASSLSSGSAEQFF

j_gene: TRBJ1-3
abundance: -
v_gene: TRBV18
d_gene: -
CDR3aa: CASSSKQGSGNTIYF

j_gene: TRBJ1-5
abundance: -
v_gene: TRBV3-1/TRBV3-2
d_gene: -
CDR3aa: CASSQDKIRQPQHF

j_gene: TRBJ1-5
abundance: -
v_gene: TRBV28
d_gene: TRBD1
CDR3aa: CASSLSPTGGDQPQHF

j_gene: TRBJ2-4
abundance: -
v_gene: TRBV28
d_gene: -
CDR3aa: CASSQRDIQYF

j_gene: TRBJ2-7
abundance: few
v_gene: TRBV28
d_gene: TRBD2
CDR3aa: CASASGVHEQYF

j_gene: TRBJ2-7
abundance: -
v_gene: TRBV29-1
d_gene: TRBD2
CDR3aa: CSASMGTSGSRYEQYF